This TCR beta chain was recorded in a study of blood T cell repertoires in COVID-19. Study-wide background: In each case, the material was cDNA or gDNA derived from T cells, B-cell-depleted T cells, or PBMCs.

CDR1 MNHEY and CDR2 SVGAGI come from the germline V gene. V was trimmed by 0 bases and J by 6 bases, leaving 4 bases between them. The CDR3 spans 12 residues. Per the study methods: The assay estimated nucleated cells by amplifying reference gene primers. Only in-frame clones appear in the TCRdb table, and some are missing; sequencing was by immunoSEQ multiplex PCR. That table is the source of V, J and clone size, and D and trimming were worked out from the DNA. The data contain around 300,000 clones, about nine tenths of them seen just once; the ten biggest clones take up 1%. The sample holds one count of this clone.

The source is a man over 45 with active or convalescent COVID-19. The chain recombines TRBV6-5 with TRBJ2-3; D gene uncertain. Sequencing was performed on peripheral blood. This chain's CDR3 is CASSYSGDTQYF. The CDR3 DNA reads TGTGCCAGCAGTTACTCCGGGGATACGCAGTATTTT.